A selection of T cell receptor beta chains follows, all from one sample in a study of blood T cell repertoires in COVID-19. Method: immunoSEQ multiplex PCR; TCRdb's copy keeps in-frame clones and lacks some. Here the sample spans 57,000 or so clones, more than 75% being singletons. Sequenced material: peripheral blood. The receptors were gathered from a man between 50 and 59 years old with active or convalescent COVID-19. CDR3s include the opening cysteine and the closing phenylalanine or tryptophan. D genes are given only for firm matches. Only part of the rows carry a size: once, few, many, or a class if the clone is expanded.

D,V,J,size,CDR3,DNA
NA,TRBV3-1/TRBV3-2,TRBJ2-2,once,CASSQDSPDNTGELFF,TGTGCCAGCAGCCAAGATAGCCCAGATAACACCGGGGAGCTGTTTTTT
NA,TRBV27,TRBJ1-6,once,CASSLEVGNSPLHF,TGTGCCAGCAGTTTAGAGGTCGGTAATTCACCCCTCCACTTT
TRBD1,TRBV27,TRBJ2-7,NA,CASSYIDRAYEQYF,TGTGCCAGCAGTTATATTGACAGGGCCTACGAGCAGTACTTC
TRBD2,TRBV9,TRBJ2-7,NA,CASSLGLAGVYEQYF,TGTGCCAGCAGCCTCGGACTAGCGGGGGTTTACGAGCAGTACTTC
TRBD1,TRBV5-1,TRBJ2-2,NA,CASSAQTGDTGELFF,TGCGCCAGCAGCGCACAGACAGGGGACACCGGGGAGCTGTTTTTT
TRBD1,TRBV19,TRBJ1-2,NA,CASTTTGNYGYTF,TGTGCCAGTACCACGACAGGGAACTATGGCTACACCTTC
TRBD2,TRBV9,TRBJ2-2,NA,CASTPLAGEVTGELFF,TGTGCCAGCACCCCCTTAGCGGGAGAGGTCACCGGGGAGCTGTTTTTT
TRBD2,TRBV5-1,TRBJ2-5,NA,CASSIGTNLQETQYF,TGCGCCAGCAGCATTGGGACTAACCTACAAGAGACCCAGTACTTC
TRBD1,TRBV6-2/TRBV6-3,TRBJ1-1,NA,CASSDPDRERTEAFF,TGTGCCAGCAGTGATCCGGACAGGGAAAGGACTGAAGCTTTCTTT
NA,TRBV9,TRBJ2-3,NA,CASSVGAGLLTDTQYF,TGTGCCAGCAGCGTCGGGGCGGGGCTTCTCACAGATACGCAGTATTTT
TRBD2,TRBV18,TRBJ2-5,NA,CASSPPAGGRQETQYF,TGTGCCAGCTCACCACCCGCGGGGGGGCGGCAAGAGACCCAGTACTTC
NA,TRBV7-3,TRBJ2-1,NA,CASSAGASYNEQFF,TGTGCCAGCAGCGCAGGGGCGTCCTACAATGAGCAGTTCTTC
NA,TRBV11-2,TRBJ2-6,NA,CASSLDIPGHSSGANVLTF,TGTGCCAGCAGCTTAGATATTCCGGGACATAGCTCTGGGGCCAACGTCCTGACTTTC
NA,TRBV3-1/TRBV3-2,TRBJ2-5,NA,CASSQDSGNQETQYF,TGTGCCAGCAGCCAAGATTCGGGGAACCAAGAGACCCAGTACTTC
TRBD1,TRBV5-1,TRBJ1-1,NA,CASSSGQGAAETNTEAFF,TGCGCCAGCAGCTCCGGACAGGGGGCGGCAGAGACGAACACTGAAGCTTTCTTT
NA,TRBV5-1,TRBJ2-7,NA,CASSRTGPPWDEQYF,TGCGCCAGCAGCCGTACAGGGCCCCCTTGGGACGAGCAGTACTTC